The rows below give T cell receptor beta chains drawn from one sample of a study of CD8+ T cells in alopecia areata. Sequenced by immunoSEQ multiplex PCR; TCRdb stores in-frame clones only, minus some. Of roughly 280,000 clones listed, roughly 63% are singletons. Here the sequenced sample was CD4+ T cells sorted from blood, taken around week 54, from a patient treated with tofacitinib. These receptors were taken from a human donor with alopecia areata. CDR3s include the opening cysteine and the closing phenylalanine or tryptophan. The D gene is left open where the match is weak. Clone size, where shown, is once, few, many, or a class for clones that have expanded.

d_gene | j_gene | abundance | v_gene | CDR3aa | CDR3nt
TRBD2 | TRBJ2-7 | . | TRBV4-1 | CASSQDPGGRLYEQYF | TGCGCCAGCAGCCAAGATCCGGGGGGGCGGCTCTACGAGCAGTACTTC
TRBD1 | TRBJ1-1 | . | TRBV7-8 | CASSLAPRQGAVLFF | TGTGCCAGCAGCTTAGCGCCACGACAGGGGGCGGTTCTTTTCTTT
. | TRBJ1-1 | . | TRBV19 | CASAPGRNTEAFF | TGTGCCAGTGCTCCGGGGAGGAACACTGAAGCTTTCTTT
TRBD1 | TRBJ2-3 | . | TRBV25-1 | CASSDGQGITDTQYF | TGTGCCAGCAGTGACGGACAGGGGATAACAGATACGCAGTATTTT
TRBD2 | TRBJ2-1 | . | TRBV9 | CASSVGSGGSYNEQFF | TGTGCCAGCAGCGTAGGCAGCGGGGGGTCCTACAATGAGCAGTTCTTC
. | TRBJ1-2 | . | TRBV6-1 | CASSEGSGVGYTF | TGTGCCAGCAGTGAAGGATCAGGGGTTGGCTACACCTTC
. | TRBJ2-7 | . | TRBV5-6 | CASSPPGATYEQYF | TGTGCCAGCAGTCCCCCGGGGGCCACCTACGAGCAGTACTTC
. | TRBJ2-7 | few | TRBV6-5 | CASSTDYEQYF | TGTGCCAGCAGTACGGACTACGAGCAGTACTTC
. | TRBJ1-4 | once | TRBV29-1 | CSVEVSGGATNEKLFF | TGCAGCGTTGAAGTGTCGGGGGGTGCAACTAATGAAAAACTGTTTTTT
TRBD1 | TRBJ1-1 | . | TRBV30 | CAWARGLTEAFF | TGTGCCTGGGCCAGGGGGCTTACTGAAGCTTTCTTT
TRBD1 | TRBJ2-1 | . | TRBV5-1 | CASSLGLTGQAYNEQFF | TGCGCCAGCAGCTTGGGCCTGACAGGGCAAGCATACAATGAGCAGTTCTTC
. | TRBJ1-1 | . | TRBV12-5 | CASQGVANTEAFF | TGTGCTAGTCAAGGGGTAGCGAACACTGAAGCTTTCTTT
. | TRBJ2-7 | . | TRBV5-4 | CASSLGLDSDYEQYF | TGTGCCAGCAGCTTGGGGCTGGACAGTGATTACGAGCAGTACTTC
. | TRBJ2-1 | . | TRBV9 | CASSFAASAYNEQFF | TGTGCCAGCAGCTTCGCGGCTAGCGCCTACAATGAGCAGTTCTTC
TRBD1 | TRBJ1-5 | few | TRBV2 | CASSGTGGNQPQHF | TGTGCCAGCAGTGGGACAGGGGGCAATCAGCCCCAGCATTTT
. | TRBJ2-2 | . | TRBV2 | CASSGLGRDRTGELFF | TGTGCCAGCAGTGGACTTGGCAGGGATAGGACCGGGGAGCTGTTTTTT
. | TRBJ1-1 | . | TRBV7-9 | CASSRHTDTEAFF | TGTGCCAGCAGCCGACACACTGACACTGAAGCTTTCTTT
TRBD2 | TRBJ2-1 | once | TRBV7-3 | CASSSQRLAGSNEQFF | TGTGCCAGCAGCTCCCAGAGACTAGCGGGGTCGAATGAGCAGTTCTTC
. | TRBJ2-5 | few | TRBV4-1 | CASSQDGTRGETQYF | TGCGCCAGCAGCCAAGATGGAACCCGAGGGGAGACCCAGTACTTC
TRBD1 | TRBJ1-4 | . | TRBV6-6 | CASSYPPGTDEKLFF | TGTGCCAGCAGTTACCCCCCAGGGACAGATGAAAAACTGTTTTTT
. | TRBJ2-7 | . | TRBV29-1 | CSASRGAPYEQYF | TGCAGCGCTTCCAGGGGTGCCCCCTACGAGCAGTACTTC
TRBD2 | TRBJ2-4 | . | TRBV27 | CASSFIAGGAKNIQYF | TGTGCCAGCAGTTTCATAGCGGGGGGGGCCAAAAACATTCAGTACTTC
. | TRBJ1-5 | few | TRBV13 | CASSLQGSSNQPQHF | TGTGCCAGCAGCTTACAGGGGAGTAGCAATCAGCCCCAGCATTTT
. | TRBJ2-5 | . | TRBV20-1 | CSASEETQYF | TGCAGTGCCAGTGAAGAGACCCAGTACTTC
. | TRBJ2-2 | . | TRBV27 | CASSFLGELFF | TGTGCCAGCAGTTTTTTAGGGGAGCTGTTTTTT
. | TRBJ1-5 | . | TRBV7-2 | CASSLGATSGPQHF | TGTGCCAGCAGCTTAGGAGCAACCTCGGGGCCCCAGCATTTT
TRBD1 | TRBJ2-3 | . | TRBV2 | CASSPRTGLGTDTQYF | TGTGCCAGCAGTCCGAGGACAGGCCTGGGCACAGATACGCAGTATTTT
. | TRBJ2-3 | once | TRBV6-1 | CASSEPAHRADTQYF | TGTGCCAGCAGTGAACCCGCACATAGGGCAGATACGCAGTATTTT
. | TRBJ2-2 | . | TRBV6-6 | CASSNTGELFF | TGTGCCAGCAGTAACACCGGGGAGCTGTTTTTT
. | TRBJ1-2 | few | TRBV2 | CASSETGYRGYTF | TGTGCCAGCAGTGAAACAGGATATCGGGGCTACACCTTC